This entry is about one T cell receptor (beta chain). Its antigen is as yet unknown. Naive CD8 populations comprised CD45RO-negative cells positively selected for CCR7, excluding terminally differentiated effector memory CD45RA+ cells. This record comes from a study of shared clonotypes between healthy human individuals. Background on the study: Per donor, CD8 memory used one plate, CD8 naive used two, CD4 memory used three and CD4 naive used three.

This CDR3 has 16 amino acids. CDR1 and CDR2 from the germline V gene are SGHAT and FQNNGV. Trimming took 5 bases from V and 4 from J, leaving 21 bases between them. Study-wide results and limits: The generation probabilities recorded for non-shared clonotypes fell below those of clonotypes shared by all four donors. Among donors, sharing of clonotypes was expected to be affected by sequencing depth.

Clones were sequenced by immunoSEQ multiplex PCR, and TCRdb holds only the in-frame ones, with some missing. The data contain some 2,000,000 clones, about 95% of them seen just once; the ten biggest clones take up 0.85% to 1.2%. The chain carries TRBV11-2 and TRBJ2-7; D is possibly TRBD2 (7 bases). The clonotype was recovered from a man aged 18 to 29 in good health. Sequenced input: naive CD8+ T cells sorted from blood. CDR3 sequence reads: CASSLGGGTVGYEQYF. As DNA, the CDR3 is TGTGCCAGCAGCCTAGGGGGAGGGACGGTTGGTTACGAGCAGTACTTC. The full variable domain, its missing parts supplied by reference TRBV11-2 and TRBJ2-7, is EAGVAQSPRYKIIEKRQSVAFWCNPISGHATLYWYQQILGQGPKLLIQFQNNGVVDDSQLPKDRFSAERLKGVDSTLKIQPAKLEDSAVYLCASSLGGGTVGYEQYFGPGTRLTVT.